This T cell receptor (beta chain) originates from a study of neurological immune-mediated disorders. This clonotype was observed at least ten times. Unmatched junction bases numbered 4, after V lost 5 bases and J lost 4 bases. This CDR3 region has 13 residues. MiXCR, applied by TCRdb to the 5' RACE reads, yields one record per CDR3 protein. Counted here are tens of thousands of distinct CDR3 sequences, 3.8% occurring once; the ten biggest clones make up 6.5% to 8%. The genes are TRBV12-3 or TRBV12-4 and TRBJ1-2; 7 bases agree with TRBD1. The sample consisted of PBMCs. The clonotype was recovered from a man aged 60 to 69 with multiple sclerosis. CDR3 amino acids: CASSPTGSYGYTF. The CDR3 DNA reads TGTGCCAGCAGTCCGACAGGGTCCTATGGCTACACCTTC.